Listed below are T cell receptor beta chains from one sample, sequenced in a study of cytomegalovirus exposure and HLA in healthy donors. The method was immunoSEQ multiplex PCR; TCRdb's version includes in-frame clones alone and lacks a portion of them. The sample includes 150,000 to 200,000 clones, 82% of them seen just once. Sequencing was performed on PBMCs. Every receptor here comes from a woman aged 45 to 65 in good health and CMV-seropositive. Each CDR3 is given with its conserved first and last residue. Each record gives: CDR3 length, J gene, V gene, CDR3 protein.

15 TRBJ2-7 TRBV28 CASSLSIRTGHEQYF
14 TRBJ2-3 TRBV28 CASSLISGTDTQYF
13 NA TRBV6-5 CASSYSTGDEQYF
14 TRBJ2-5 TRBV28 CASSLSNYVGTQYF
13 TRBJ1-4 TRBV15 CATSRDRGLKLFF
16 TRBJ2-3 TRBV27 CASSSGTSEFTDTQYF
15 TRBJ2-3 TRBV9 CASSGLAGGTDTQYF
13 TRBJ2-7 TRBV6-6 CASSNGIEYEQYF
13 TRBJ1-2 TRBV19 CASSPPSRYGYTF
16 TRBJ2-1 TRBV6-6 CASSYSGTREPHEQFF
15 TRBJ1-1 TRBV28 CASSLMGRLNTEAFF
15 TRBJ2-3 TRBV9 CARLLAGGNGDTQYF
15 TRBJ2-1 TRBV28 CASSLVGQGFSEQFF
13 TRBJ1-1 TRBV4-1 CASSQRIEVKAFF
11 TRBJ2-7 TRBV30 CAWGGVDEQYF
14 TRBJ1-5 TRBV6-5 CASRKQGAGQPQHF
15 TRBJ2-1 TRBV5-1 CASSPTSGWGNPFFF
16 TRBJ2-3 TRBV28 CASSYSGTLSTDTQYF
18 TRBJ1-3 TRBV28 CASSSTGGASSSGNTIYF
16 TRBJ2-1 TRBV19 CASSPPVGQGYNEQFF
16 TRBJ2-2 TRBV5-4 CASSITSGGAAGELFF
14 TRBJ2-2 TRBV6-6 CASTVDYNTGELFF
12 TRBJ2-7 TRBV19 CATGQGFDEQYF
13 TRBJ2-5 TRBV30 CAWSDLQGETQYF
15 TRBJ1-6 TRBV19 CAAQGAGGHDSPLHF
15 TRBJ2-4 TRBV6-1 CASSAMEGAKNSQYF
17 TRBJ2-5 TRBV27 CASSPFLAGGYQETQYF
12 TRBJ2-7 TRBV2 CASSTSSHEQYF
12 TRBJ2-1 TRBV29-1 CSVEQNYNEQFF
14 TRBJ1-1 TRBV5-1 CASSLRTVNTEAFF
13 TRBJ2-7 TRBV28 CASSLGTAYEQYF
13 TRBJ2-5 TRBV19 CASRTGNQETQYF
14 TRBJ2-7 TRBV6-1 CASSLRTGSNKQYF
16 TRBJ2-5 TRBV7-9 CASSLGLADTQETQYF
16 TRBJ2-4 TRBV11-2 CASSLAGGGTKNIQYF
16 TRBJ1-1 TRBV5-4 CASSPGGAGMNTEAFF
16 TRBJ2-3 TRBV13 CASSLSGRAVTDTQYF
14 TRBJ2-7 TRBV5-1 CASSLTSGSHEQYF
15 TRBJ2-5 TRBV27 CASGSSWGGQETQYF
12 TRBJ2-5 TRBV18 CASSPDRQTQYF
14 NA TRBV27 CASSLGDRGYEQYF
13 TRBJ1-3 TRBV11-3 CASSSGYGNTIYF
14 TRBJ2-3 TRBV5-1 CASSLGTSTDTQYF
18 TRBJ1-1 TRBV29-1 CSVDSPQRARLLNTEAFF
14 TRBJ2-1 TRBV10-3 CAISGEGSHNEQFF
14 TRBJ2-1 TRBV7-3 CASSLTREGNEQFF
14 TRBJ2-2 TRBV18 CASSPRTGSGELFF
14 TRBJ1-2 TRBV28 CASSLGGLGNGYTF
16 TRBJ2-5 TRBV11-2 CASSFQGQVTQVTQYF
14 TRBJ2-5 TRBV7-2 CASTLKRLGETQYF
14 TRBJ2-3 TRBV5-4 CASSLQGTSDTQYF
14 TRBJ2-1 TRBV4-1 CASSQGTPYNEQFF